These 27 T cell receptor beta chains came from one sample sequenced in a study of CD8 T cell repertoires and HIV-1 epitope variants. Profiled with immunoSEQ multiplex PCR; TCRdb holds only in-frame clones, not every one. The table shows thousands of clones, with approximately 60% occurring only once. Antigens for these TCRs are unknown. Sequenced sample: cultured CD8+ T cells derived from PBMCs. These receptors originate from a male donor with HIV.

CDR3 sequence: CASSSGQLNTEAFF. For the CDR3, the DNA is TGTGCCAGCAGTTCCGGACAGCTGAACACTGAAGCTTTCTTT. This chain uses TRBV28 with TRBJ1-1, with D maybe TRBD1 (6 bases). In germline, CDR1 is MDHEN, CDR2 SYDVKM. Trimming took off 4 bases at V and 0 bases at J, with 9 bases between the two ends. The CDR3 extends over 14 amino acids.

The CDR3: CASSSLGTEPYEQYF. DNA of the CDR3: TGTGCCAGCAGTTCCCTCGGGACCGAACCCTACGAGCAGTACTTC. The chain is built from TRBV28 and TRBJ2-7; D is perhaps TRBD1 or TRBD2 (5 bases each). Trimming took 4 bases from V and 2 from J, leaving 15 bases between them. CDR1 and CDR2 (germline): MDHEN, SYDVKM. CDR3 length: 15 residues.

This clone was found once. This chain uses TRBV4-2 with TRBJ1-5, with D unclear. Germline V gene data show CDR1 as LGHNA and CDR2 as YNFKEQ. V lost 0 bases, J lost 1 base, and 7 bases lay in between. CDR3 length: 15 amino acids. CDR3 in DNA: TGTGCCAGCAGCCAAGACGAGGGAAGCAATCAGCCCCAGCATTTT. Translating gives CASSQDEGSNQPQHF.

The V and J genes are TRBV11-2 and TRBJ2-1; tentative D call: TRBD1 (5 bases). V shed 5 bases and J shed 9 bases, with 8 bases lying between them. This CDR3 contains 11 residues. Germline CDR1 and CDR2: SGHAT and FQNNGV. In DNA form, the CDR3 reads TGTGCCAGCAGCCGGACAATTGAGCAGTTCTTC. Amino acid sequence: CASSRTIEQFF.

The V and J genes are TRBV15 and TRBJ2-4; possibly TRBD1 for D (6 bases). Trimming cost V 0 bases and J 6 bases, with 12 bases left between them. Germline assignment: CDR1 LNHNV and CDR2 YYDKDF (reference sequence). This CDR3 spans 15 amino acids. The CDR3 coding sequence is TGTGCCACCAGCAGAGAGATTGGGGGCGGAAACATTCAGTACTTC. It codes for CATSREIGGGNIQYF. Full variable domain (rest looked up from reference TRBV15 and TRBJ2-4): DAMVIQNPRYQVTQFGKPVTLSCSQTLNHNVMYWYQQKSSQAPKLLFHYYDKDFNNEADTPDNFQSRRPNTSFCFLDIRSPGLGDTAMYLCATSREIGGGNIQYFGAGTRLSVL.

The gene calls are TRBV7-2 and TRBJ1-4; possibly TRBD1 for D (5 bases). V lost 7 bases, J lost 0 bases, and 12 bases lay in between. The CDR3 has 15 residues. Germline V gene sequence: CDR1 SGHTA, CDR2 FQGNSA. The CDR3 reads CASTSIGATNEKLFF. Written as DNA, the CDR3 is TGTGCCAGCACCTCAATAGGGGCAACTAATGAAAAACTGTTTTTT.

The rearrangement links TRBV28 to TRBJ1-2, with 8 bases lining up with TRBD1. This CDR3 spans 17 amino acids. Germline V gives CDR1 MDHEN, CDR2 SYDVKM. The ends lost 5 bases at V and 8 bases at J; junction bases unmatched: 19. The CDR3 bases are TGTGCCAGCAGTCCAGAAAATTACTTCGACAGGGGAGGCGGCTACACCTTC. It codes for CASSPENYFDRGGGYTF.

The rearrangement joins TRBV5-1 to TRBJ2-1; 9 bases fit TRBD1. Trimming cost V 0 bases and J 7 bases; bases outside gene matches: 8. CDR3 length: 16 amino acids. Germline CDR1 SGHRS, CDR2 YFSETQ. The CDR3 loop is CASSLGGQGSGNEQFF. The CDR3 bases are TGCGCCAGCAGCTTGGGGGGACAGGGTTCGGGGAATGAGCAGTTCTTC.

The chain has TRBV6-5 and TRBJ1-3; no definite D call. V was cut by 0 bases and J by 2 bases, with 2 bases left in between. Germline CDR1 reads MNHEY; CDR2 reads SVGAGI. The CDR3 is made up of 13 amino acids. The CDR3 loop reads CASSYSTGNTIYF. In DNA form, the CDR3 reads TGTGCCAGCAGTTACTCGACTGGAAACACCATATATTTT.

The chain couples TRBV27 to TRBJ2-7, with TRBD2 matching 7 bases. The CDR3 sequence is 13 residues long. The germline V gene has CDR1 MNHEY and CDR2 SMNVEV (reference sequence). The trim removed 6 bases at V and 5 bases at J, leaving 7 bases unmatched. CDR3 nucleotides: TGTGCCAGCAGGCCTAAAAGCGGGAACGAGCAGTACTTC. The encoded protein is CASRPKSGNEQYF.

The chain has TRBV14 and TRBJ2-7; D not certain. V shed 1 base and J shed 5 bases, with 15 bases lying between them. Germline V gene data show CDR1 as SGHDN and CDR2 as FVKESK. CDR3 length: 15 amino acids. CDR3 DNA sequence: TGTGCCAGCAGCCAAGTTCCTGTCGACCTGGACGAGCAGTACTTC. Its translation is CASSQVPVDLDEQYF.

The chain uses TRBV11-2 and TRBJ2-1, with 7 bases identical to TRBD1. CDR1 and CDR2 from the germline V gene are SGHAT and FQNNGV. V trimming: 4 bases; J trimming: 3 bases; junction bases outside the gene matches: 6. The CDR3 length is 15 residues. The DNA of the CDR3 is TGTGCCAGCAGCTCCCCGGGACAGATCTACAATGAGCAGTTCTTC. This gives the protein CASSSPGQIYNEQFF.

The sample holds a few counts of this clone. The chain combines TRBV6-5 with TRBJ2-5; 8 bases map to TRBD1. V dropped 2 bases and J dropped 5; count of bases not matched to a gene: 7. The CDR3 runs to 15 residues. Germline CDR1 is MNHEY and CDR2 is SVGAGI. CDR3 nucleotide sequence: TGTGCCAGCAGTTACACGCAGGGGGCGGGGGAGACCCAGTACTTC. This gives the protein CASSYTQGAGETQYF.

In its sample, this clone was seen a few times. Distinct nucleotide sequences in the sample also encode this CDR3. This chain connects TRBV5-6 to TRBJ1-1, with D possibly being TRBD1 (5 bases). CDR1 is SGHDT, CDR2 YYEEEE, per germline. V was shortened by 2 bases and J by 3 bases, with 5 bases between the two germline ends. CDR3 length: 12 amino acids. In DNA, the CDR3 is TGTGCCAGCAGCTTAGGGGACACTGAAGCTTTCTTT. Amino acids: CASSLGDTEAFF.

This clone was recorded only once. The chain links TRBV15 to TRBJ1-2; D perhaps matches TRBD1 (5 bases). This CDR3 spans 15 amino acids. From germline, CDR1 is LNHNV and CDR2 YYDKDF (reference sequence). Trimming stripped 1 base from V and 3 bases from J, with 12 bases between. The CDR3 here is CATSRAGDGDYGYTF. The CDR3 DNA reads TGTGCCACCAGCAGAGCGGGGGATGGAGACTATGGCTACACCTTC.

V is TRBV5-8 and J is TRBJ2-3; the D gene is possibly TRBD1 (6 bases). The CDR3 totals 16 residues. The V and J ends lost 4 bases and 3 bases respectively, with 18 bases between them. Per germline, CDR1 SGHTS and CDR2 YDEGEE. DNA for the CDR3: TGTGCCAGCAGCCCGAAACAGGGCCGAGCGACAGATACGCAGTATTTT. Amino acids: CASSPKQGRATDTQYF.

This clone has a handful of counts. The chain joins TRBV7-9 to TRBJ2-5; 9 positions match TRBD1. Unmatched junction bases numbered 8, after V lost 5 bases and J lost 1 base. Germline V CDR1 and CDR2: SEHNR, FQNEAQ (reference sequence). The CDR3 is 16 residues long. The CDR3 is CASSRLEQGAQETQYF. In DNA form, the CDR3 reads TGTGCCAGCAGCCGCCTTGAACAGGGGGCCCAAGAGACCCAGTACTTC.

The genes are TRBV28 and TRBJ1-4, with D maybe TRBD1 (5 bases). There are 15 residues in the CDR3. V lost 6 bases and J 1 base, leaving 12 bases between the germline ends. The germline V gene has CDR1 MDHEN and CDR2 SYDVKM. The CDR3 region is CASSPPGLTNEKLFF. The CDR3 coding sequence is TGTGCCAGCAGCCCCCCGGGGCTAACTAATGAAAAACTGTTTTTT. The full variable domain, rest sourced from reference TRBV28 and TRBJ1-4, is DVKVTQSSRYLVKRTGEKVFLECVQDMDHENMFWYRQDPGLGLRLIYFSYDVKMKEKGDIPEGYSVSREKKERFSLILESASTNQTSMYLCASSPPGLTNEKLFFGSGTQLSVL.

The CDR3 sequence: CACLRVMNTEAFF. The DNA for the CDR3 is TGTGCCTGCCTTAGGGTGATGAACACTGAAGCTTTCTTT. The chain combines TRBV30 with TRBJ1-1; unclear D gene. This CDR3 contains 13 residues. CDR1 GTSNPN and CDR2 SVGIG come from the germline V gene (reference sequence). V dropped 6 bases and J dropped 0 bases, with 11 bases sitting between them.

V is TRBV12-2 and J is TRBJ1-4; the DNA was not compared with TRBD1, the D call given in the table. TRBV12-2 is annotated as a pseudogene. The CDR3 consists of 19 residues. The CDR3 region has the DNA TGTGCAAGTCGCTTAGCGGACAGGGGGCCCCTTTTCTTTAATGAAAAACTGTTTTTT. Its protein product is CASRLADRGPLFFNEKLFF.

V and J are TRBV19 and TRBJ2-2, with 9 bases identical to TRBD1. Germline V gives CDR1 LNHDA, CDR2 SQIVND (reference sequence). This CDR3 contains 15 residues. J was trimmed by 4 bases and V by 3 bases; bases with no gene match: 3. CDR3 sequence reads: CASSIGTGSTGELFF. In DNA, the CDR3 is TGTGCCAGTAGTATTGGGACAGGGAGCACCGGGGAGCTGTTTTTT.

The CDR3 region is CASSVGAVLETQYF. The CDR3 DNA follows: TGTGCCAGCAGCGTAGGGGCAGTTCTGGAGACCCAGTACTTC. The chain is built from TRBV9 and TRBJ2-5, with D unclear. Trimming shortened V by 0 bases and J by 5 bases, and 11 bases separated the two germline ends. The germline CDR1 and CDR2 sequences are SGDLS and YYNGEE. This CDR3 is built from 14 residues.

V gene TRBV7-2 combines with J gene TRBJ1-3, with D possibly being TRBD1 (6 bases). V dropped 5 bases and J dropped 4 bases, with 18 bases sitting between them. Germline values: CDR1 SGHTA, CDR2 FQGNSA. This CDR3 region has 16 residues. CDR3 sequence (DNA): TGTGCCAGCAGCCCCCCCTCGGCCGGGACAGGAAACACCATATATTTT. Translated: CASSPPSAGTGNTIYF.

The chain couples TRBV5-1 to TRBJ2-3; 8 bases map to TRBD2. Trimming removed 0 bases from V and 4 bases from J; junction bases left unmatched: 10. This CDR3 has 17 residues. Per the germline V gene, CDR1 is SGHRS and CDR2 is YFSETQ. The CDR3 spells CASSLAKAGELADTQYF. In nucleotides, the CDR3 is TGCGCCAGCAGCTTGGCCAAAGCGGGAGAATTGGCAGATACGCAGTATTTT.

The V call is TRBV10-3, the J call TRBJ2-2; 10 positions agree with TRBD1. The CDR3 spans 18 residues. The V gene end was trimmed by 10 bases and the J gene end by 3 bases; junction bases not matched to a gene: 17. The V gene's germline CDR1 is ENHRY and CDR2 SYGVKD. The CDR3 loop reads CASSPNPPGQGHTGELFF. In nucleotides, the CDR3 is TGTGCCAGCAGCCCGAATCCCCCGGGACAGGGGCACACCGGGGAGCTGTTTTTT.

The CDR3 reads CASRMGGRRNEQFF. In DNA, the CDR3 is TGCGCCAGCAGGATGGGCGGGAGGAGGAATGAGCAGTTCTTC. The chain links TRBV10-2 to TRBJ2-1; 8 nucleotides line up with TRBD2. The length of the CDR3 is 14 residues. Per germline, CDR1 WSHSY and CDR2 SAAADI. V lost 6 bases and J lost 7; bases outside the gene matches: 8.

The CDR3 loop reads CASSIVRGRSPYGYTF. CDR3 nucleotides: TGTGCCAGTAGTATAGTTAGGGGGCGCTCCCCCTATGGCTACACCTTC. The chain has TRBV19 and TRBJ1-2; 7 bases fit TRBD1. The CDR3 covers 16 residues. The ends lost 1 base at V and 4 bases at J; junction bases unmatched: 9. Germline loops: CDR1 LNHDA, CDR2 SQIVND (reference sequence).